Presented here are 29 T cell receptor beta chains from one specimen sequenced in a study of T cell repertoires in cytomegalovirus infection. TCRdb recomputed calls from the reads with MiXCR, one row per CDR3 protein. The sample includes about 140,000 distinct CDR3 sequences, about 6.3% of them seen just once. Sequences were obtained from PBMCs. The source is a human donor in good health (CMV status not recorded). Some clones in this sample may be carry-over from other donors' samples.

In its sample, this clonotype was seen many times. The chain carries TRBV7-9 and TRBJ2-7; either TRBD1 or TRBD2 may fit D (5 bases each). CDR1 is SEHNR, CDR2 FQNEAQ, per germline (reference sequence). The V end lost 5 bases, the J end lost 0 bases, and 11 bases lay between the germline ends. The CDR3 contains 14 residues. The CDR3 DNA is TGTGCCAGCAGCCCGGGACGGCTCTCCTACGAGCAGTACTTC. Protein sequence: CASSPGRLSYEQYF.

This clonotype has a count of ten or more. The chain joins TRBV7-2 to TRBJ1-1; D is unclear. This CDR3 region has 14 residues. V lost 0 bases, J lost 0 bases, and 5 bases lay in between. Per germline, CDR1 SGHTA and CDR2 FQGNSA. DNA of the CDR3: TGTGCCAGCAGCTTAGCCCGACTGAACACTGAAGCTTTCTTT. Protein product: CASSLARLNTEAFF.

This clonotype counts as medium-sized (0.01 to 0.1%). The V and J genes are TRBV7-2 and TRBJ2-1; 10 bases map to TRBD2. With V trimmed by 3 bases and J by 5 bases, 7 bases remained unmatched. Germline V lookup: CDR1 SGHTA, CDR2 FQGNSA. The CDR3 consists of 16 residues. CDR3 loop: CASSFPTSGTNNEQFF. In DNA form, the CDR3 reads TGTGCCAGCAGCTTCCCCACTAGCGGGACAAACAATGAGCAGTTCTTC.

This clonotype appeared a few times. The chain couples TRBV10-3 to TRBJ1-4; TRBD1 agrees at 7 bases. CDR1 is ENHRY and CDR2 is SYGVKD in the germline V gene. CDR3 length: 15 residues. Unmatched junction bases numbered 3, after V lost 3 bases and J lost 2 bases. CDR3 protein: CAISDRQGTNEKLFF. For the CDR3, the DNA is TGTGCCATCAGTGACCGACAGGGTACTAATGAAAAACTGTTTTTT.

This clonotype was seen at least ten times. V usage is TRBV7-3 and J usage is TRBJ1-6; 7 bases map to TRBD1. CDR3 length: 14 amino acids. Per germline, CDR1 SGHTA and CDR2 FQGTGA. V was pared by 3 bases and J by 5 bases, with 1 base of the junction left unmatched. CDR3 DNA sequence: TGTGCCAGCAGCTTTGGGACAGATAATTCACCCCTCCACTTT. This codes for CASSFGTDNSPLHF.

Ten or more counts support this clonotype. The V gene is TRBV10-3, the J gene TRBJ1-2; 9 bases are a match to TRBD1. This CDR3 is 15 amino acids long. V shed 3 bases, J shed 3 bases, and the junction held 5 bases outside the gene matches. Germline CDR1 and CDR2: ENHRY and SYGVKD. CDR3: CAISDRGTGHYGYTF. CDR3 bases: TGTGCCATCAGTGACCGCGGGACAGGGCACTATGGCTACACCTTC.

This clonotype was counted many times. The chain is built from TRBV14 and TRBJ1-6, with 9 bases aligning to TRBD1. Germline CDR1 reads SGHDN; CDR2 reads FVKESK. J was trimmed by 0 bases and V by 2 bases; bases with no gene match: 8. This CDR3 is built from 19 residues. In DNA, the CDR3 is TGTGCCAGCAGCCAACCCTGGGACAGGGCGAGCTCCTATAATTCACCCCTCCACTTT. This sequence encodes CASSQPWDRASSYNSPLHF.

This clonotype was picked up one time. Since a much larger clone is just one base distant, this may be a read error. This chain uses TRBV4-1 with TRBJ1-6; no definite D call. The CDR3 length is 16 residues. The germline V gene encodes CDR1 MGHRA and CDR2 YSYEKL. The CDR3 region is CTSSHDRSSYNSPLHF. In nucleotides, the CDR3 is TGCACCAGCAGCCATGATAGAAGCTCCTATAATTCACCCCTCCACTTT.

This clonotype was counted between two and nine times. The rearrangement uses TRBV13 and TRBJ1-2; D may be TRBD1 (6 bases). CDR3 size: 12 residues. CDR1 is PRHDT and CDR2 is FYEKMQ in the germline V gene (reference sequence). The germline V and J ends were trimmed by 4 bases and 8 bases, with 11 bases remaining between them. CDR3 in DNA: TGTGCCAGCAGCTCGGACAGCTTGGGCTACACCTTC. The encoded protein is CASSSDSLGYTF.

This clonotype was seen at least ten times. CDR3: CASSYLAGATYEQYF. In DNA form, the CDR3 reads TGTGCCAGCAGTTATCTAGCGGGGGCTACCTACGAGCAGTACTTC. The genes are TRBV6-8 and TRBJ2-7; TRBD2 matches 10 bases. The germline gives CDR1 MNHGY, CDR2 SAAAGT. V was clipped by 3 bases and J by 2 bases; unmatched bases: 4. This CDR3 has 15 amino acids.

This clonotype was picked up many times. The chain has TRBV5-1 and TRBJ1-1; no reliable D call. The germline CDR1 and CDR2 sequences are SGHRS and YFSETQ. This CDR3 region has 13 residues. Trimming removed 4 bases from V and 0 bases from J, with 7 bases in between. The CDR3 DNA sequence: TGCGCCAGCAGCATCGGTATGAACACTGAAGCTTTCTTT. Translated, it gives CASSIGMNTEAFF.

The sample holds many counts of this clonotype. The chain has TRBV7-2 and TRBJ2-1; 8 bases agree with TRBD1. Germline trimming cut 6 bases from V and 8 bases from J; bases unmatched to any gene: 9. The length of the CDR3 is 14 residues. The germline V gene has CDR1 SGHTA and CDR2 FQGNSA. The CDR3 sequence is CASSQTGVKHEQFF. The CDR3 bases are TGTGCCAGCAGTCAGACAGGGGTTAAGCATGAGCAGTTCTTC.

CDR3: CASSRPGTVFPQQFF. The CDR3 bases are TGTGCCAGCAGCCGGCCCGGGACAGTCTTCCCTCAGCAGTTCTTC. This chain joins TRBV7-9 and TRBJ2-1, with 7 nucleotides matching TRBD1. CDR1 and CDR2 from the germline V gene are SEHNR and FQNEAQ (reference sequence). V lost 5 bases, J lost 11 bases, and 15 bases stayed unmatched. CDR3 length equals 15 residues.

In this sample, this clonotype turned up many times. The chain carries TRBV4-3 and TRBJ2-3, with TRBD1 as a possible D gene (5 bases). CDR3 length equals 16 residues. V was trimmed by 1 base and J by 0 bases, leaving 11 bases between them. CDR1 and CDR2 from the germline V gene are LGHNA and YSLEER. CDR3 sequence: CASSQGRQISTDTQYF. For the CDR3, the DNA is TGCGCCAGCAGCCAAGGACGACAGATTAGCACAGATACGCAGTATTTT.

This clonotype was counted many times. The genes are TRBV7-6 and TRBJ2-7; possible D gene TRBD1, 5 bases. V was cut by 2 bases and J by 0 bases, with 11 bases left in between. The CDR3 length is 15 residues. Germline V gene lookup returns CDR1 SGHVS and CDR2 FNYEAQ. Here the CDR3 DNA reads TGTGCCAGCAGCTTACAGGGAAAATTCTCCTACGAGCAGTACTTC. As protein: CASSLQGKFSYEQYF.

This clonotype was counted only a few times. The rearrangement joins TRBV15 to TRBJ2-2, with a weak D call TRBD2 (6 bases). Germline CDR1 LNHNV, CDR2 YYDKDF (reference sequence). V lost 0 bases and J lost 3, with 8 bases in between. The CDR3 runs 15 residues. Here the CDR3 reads CATSRDWGDTGELFF. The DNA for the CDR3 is TGTGCCACCAGCAGAGATTGGGGGGACACCGGGGAGCTGTTTTTT.

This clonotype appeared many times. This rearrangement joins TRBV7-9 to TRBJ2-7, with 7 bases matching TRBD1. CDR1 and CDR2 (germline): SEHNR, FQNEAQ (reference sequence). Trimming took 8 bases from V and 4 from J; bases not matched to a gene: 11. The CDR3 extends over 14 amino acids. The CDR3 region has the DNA TGTGCCAGCCGAGGCCAGGGGGTTGTATACGAGCAGTACTTC. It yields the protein CASRGQGVVYEQYF.

The CDR3 DNA is TGCAGCGTTAGGACGAGGGCAGGGGGCGAAGAGACCCAGTACTTC. Amino acids: CSVRTRAGGEETQYF. V usage is TRBV29-1 and J usage is TRBJ2-5; 8 bases fit TRBD1. Germline values: CDR1 SQVTM, CDR2 ANQGSEA. This CDR3 spans 15 amino acids. The J segment lost 3 bases and the V segment lost 5 bases, leaving 11 bases of the junction unmatched.

The CDR3, as DNA: TGTGCCAGCAGTTACTCGCGACCCTACAATGAGCAGTTCTTC. This sequence encodes CASSYSRPYNEQFF. This chain connects TRBV6-6 to TRBJ2-1, with D uncertain. The germline gives CDR1 MNHNY, CDR2 SVGAGI (reference sequence). V dropped 0 bases and J dropped 2 bases, with 5 bases sitting between them. The CDR3 is 14 amino acids.

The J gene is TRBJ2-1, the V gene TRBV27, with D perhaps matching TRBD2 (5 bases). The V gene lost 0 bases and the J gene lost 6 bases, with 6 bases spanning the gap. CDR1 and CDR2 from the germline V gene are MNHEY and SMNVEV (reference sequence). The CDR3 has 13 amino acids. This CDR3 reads CASSLSSGNEQFF. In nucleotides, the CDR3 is TGTGCCAGCAGTTTATCGAGCGGCAATGAGCAGTTCTTC.

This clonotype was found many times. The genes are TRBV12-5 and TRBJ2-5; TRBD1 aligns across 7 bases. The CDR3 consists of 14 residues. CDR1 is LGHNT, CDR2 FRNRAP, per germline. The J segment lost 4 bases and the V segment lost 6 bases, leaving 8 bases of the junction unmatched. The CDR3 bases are TGTGCTAGTGGCCTGGGACAGTTAGGAGAGACCCAGTACTTC. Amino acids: CASGLGQLGETQYF.

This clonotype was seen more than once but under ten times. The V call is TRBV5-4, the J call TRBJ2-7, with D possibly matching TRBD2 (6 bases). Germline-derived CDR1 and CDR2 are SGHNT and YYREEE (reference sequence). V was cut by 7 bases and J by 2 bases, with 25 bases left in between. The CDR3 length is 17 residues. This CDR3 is CASLGRRPGTGAYEQYF. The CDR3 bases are TGTGCCAGCTTGGGTCGCCGTCCCGGGACGGGAGCCTACGAGCAGTACTTC.

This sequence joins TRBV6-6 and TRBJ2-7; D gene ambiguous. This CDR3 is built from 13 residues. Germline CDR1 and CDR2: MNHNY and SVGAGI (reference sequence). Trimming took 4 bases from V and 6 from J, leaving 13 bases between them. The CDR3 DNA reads TGTGCCAGCAGTTTATCCGGCAAACTCGAGCAGTACTTC. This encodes CASSLSGKLEQYF.

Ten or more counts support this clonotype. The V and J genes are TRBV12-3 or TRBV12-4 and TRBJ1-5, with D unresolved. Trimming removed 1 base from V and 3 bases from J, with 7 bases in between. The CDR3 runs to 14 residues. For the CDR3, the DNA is TGTGCCAGCAGTTTAGGCCAGTACAATCAGCCCCAGCATTTT. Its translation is CASSLGQYNQPQHF.

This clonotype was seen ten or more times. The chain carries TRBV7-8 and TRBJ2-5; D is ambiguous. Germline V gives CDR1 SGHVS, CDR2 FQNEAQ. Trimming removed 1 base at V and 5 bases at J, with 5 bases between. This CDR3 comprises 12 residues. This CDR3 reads CASSLVEETQYF. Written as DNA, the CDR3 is TGTGCCAGCAGCTTAGTCGAGGAGACCCAGTACTTC.

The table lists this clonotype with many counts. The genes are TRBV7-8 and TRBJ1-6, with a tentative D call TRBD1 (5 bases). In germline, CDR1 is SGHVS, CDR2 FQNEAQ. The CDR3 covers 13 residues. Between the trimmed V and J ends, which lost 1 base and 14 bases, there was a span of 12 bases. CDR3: CASSLDPGGALHF. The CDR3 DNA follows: TGTGCCAGCAGCTTAGATCCCGGAGGGGCCCTCCACTTT.

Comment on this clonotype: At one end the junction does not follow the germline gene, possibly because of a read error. CDR3 DNA sequence: TGTGCCAACAGCCCGATCGGGACAGAGGGATATGGCTACACCTTC. It is translated as CANSPIGTEGYGYTF. The chain employs TRBV7-2 and TRBJ1-2; 7 bases line up with TRBD1. Per germline, CDR1 SGHTA and CDR2 FQGNSA. The CDR3 has 15 amino acids.

This CDR3 is CAISESPTSDTEAFF. The CDR3, as DNA: TGTGCCATCAGTGAGTCCCCGACATCGGACACTGAAGCTTTCTTT. The chain is built from TRBV10-3 and TRBJ1-1; no clear D gene. V was shortened by 0 bases and J by 3 bases, with 11 bases between the two germline ends. The CDR3 has 15 amino acids. The germline gives CDR1 ENHRY, CDR2 SYGVKD.

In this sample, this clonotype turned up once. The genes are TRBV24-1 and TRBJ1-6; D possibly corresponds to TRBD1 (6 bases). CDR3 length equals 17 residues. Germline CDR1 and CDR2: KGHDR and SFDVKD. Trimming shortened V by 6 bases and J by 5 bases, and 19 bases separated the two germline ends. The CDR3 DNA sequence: TGTGCCACCAGTTCGAGGGCCGGGACAAAGAATAATTCACCCCTCCACTTT. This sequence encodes CATSSRAGTKNNSPLHF.